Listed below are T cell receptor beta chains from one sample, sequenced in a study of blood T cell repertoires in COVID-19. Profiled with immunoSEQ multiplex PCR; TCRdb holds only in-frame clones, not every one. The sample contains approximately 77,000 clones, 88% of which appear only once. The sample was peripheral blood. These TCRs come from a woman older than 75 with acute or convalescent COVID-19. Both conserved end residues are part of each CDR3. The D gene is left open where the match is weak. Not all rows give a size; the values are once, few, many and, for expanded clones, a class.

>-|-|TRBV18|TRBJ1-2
CASSPGQNYGYTF
TGTGCCAGCTCACCAGGACAGAACTATGGCTACACCTTC
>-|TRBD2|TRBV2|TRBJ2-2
CASRLAGGGTGELFF
TGTGCCAGCAGGCTAGCGGGAGGAGGGACCGGGGAGCTGTTTTTT
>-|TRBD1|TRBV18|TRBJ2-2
CASSGQGTGTGELFF
TGTGCCAGCTCCGGACAGGGGACGGGGACCGGGGAGCTGTTTTTT
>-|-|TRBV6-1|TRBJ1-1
CASSEQTATGAFF
TGTGCCAGCAGTGAACAGACGGCCACGGGGGCTTTCTTT
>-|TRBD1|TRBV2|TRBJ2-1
CASSSQDRGLNEQFF
TGTGCCAGCAGCAGTCAGGACAGGGGGTTGAATGAGCAGTTCTTC
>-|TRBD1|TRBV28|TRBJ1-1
CASSLDRTGGTEAFF
TGTGCCAGCAGTTTAGACCGGACAGGGGGCACTGAAGCTTTCTTT
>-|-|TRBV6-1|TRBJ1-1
CASSEGGGVGTEAFF
TGTGCCAGCAGTGAGGGGGGAGGGGTGGGCACTGAAGCTTTCTTT
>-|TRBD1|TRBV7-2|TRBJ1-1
CASSTRTGGQTEAFF
TGTGCCAGCAGCACCCGGACAGGGGGCCAGACTGAAGCTTTCTTT
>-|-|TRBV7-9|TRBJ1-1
CASRGWRGTEAFF
TGTGCCAGCAGGGGATGGCGGGGCACTGAAGCTTTCTTT
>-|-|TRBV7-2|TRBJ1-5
CASSPRREGAEPQHF
TGTGCCAGCAGCCCGAGAAGAGAGGGTGCAGAGCCCCAGCATTTT
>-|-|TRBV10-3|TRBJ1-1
CAISEQAMNTEAFF
TGTGCCATCAGCGAACAGGCCATGAACACTGAAGCTTTCTTT
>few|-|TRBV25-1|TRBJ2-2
CASSDPGTLTGELFF
TGTGCCAGCAGTGACCCCGGGACTCTCACCGGGGAGCTGTTTTTT
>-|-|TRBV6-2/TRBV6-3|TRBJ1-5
CASSSQVPNQPQHF
TGTGCCAGCAGTTCACAGGTCCCCAATCAGCCCCAGCATTTT
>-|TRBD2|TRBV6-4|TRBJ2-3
CASSDRGLATDTQYF
TGTGCCAGCAGTGACAGGGGACTAGCGACAGATACGCAGTATTTT
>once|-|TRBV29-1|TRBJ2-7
CSVGSAPTYEQYF
TGCAGCGTTGGGAGCGCACCGACCTACGAGCAGTACTTC
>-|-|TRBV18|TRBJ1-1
CASSPSGYTEAFF
TGTGCCAGCTCACCCTCAGGGTACACTGAAGCTTTCTTT
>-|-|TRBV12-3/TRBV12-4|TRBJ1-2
CASSRDYGYTF
TGTGCCAGCAGCCGGGATTATGGCTACACCTTC
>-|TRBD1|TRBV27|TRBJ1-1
CASSSRTDREGTEAFF
TGTGCCAGCAGTTCCCGGACGGACAGGGAGGGCACTGAAGCTTTCTTT
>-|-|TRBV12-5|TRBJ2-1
CASGWSGTPDYNEQFF
TGTGCTAGTGGTTGGTCCGGGACACCCGACTACAATGAGCAGTTCTTC
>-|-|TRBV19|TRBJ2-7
CASSITQGSYEQYF
TGTGCCAGTAGTATAACCCAGGGGAGCTACGAGCAGTACTTC
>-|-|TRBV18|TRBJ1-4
CASSPRNGGNEKLFF
TGTGCCAGCTCACCACGAAACGGGGGAAATGAAAAACTGTTTTTT
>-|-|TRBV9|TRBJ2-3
CASSVGSANTDTQYF
TGTGCCAGCAGCGTAGGTAGCGCAAACACAGATACGCAGTATTTT
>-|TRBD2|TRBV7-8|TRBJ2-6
CASSSLAVTSGANVLTF
TGTGCCAGCAGCTCACTAGCGGTCACCTCTGGGGCCAACGTCCTGACTTTC
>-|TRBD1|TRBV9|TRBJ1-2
CASSASTGGDGYTF
TGTGCCAGCAGCGCCTCCACAGGGGGCGATGGCTACACCTTC
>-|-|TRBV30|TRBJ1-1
CAWTTGNTEAFF
TGTGCCTGGACCACAGGTAACACTGAAGCTTTCTTT
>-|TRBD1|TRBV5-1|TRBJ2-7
CASSPGGQGASYEQYF
TGCGCCAGCAGCCCCGGGGGACAGGGGGCCTCCTACGAGCAGTACTTC
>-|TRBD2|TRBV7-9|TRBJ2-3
CASLALAGSTDTQYF
TGTGCCAGCCTCGCACTAGCGGGAAGCACAGATACGCAGTATTTT
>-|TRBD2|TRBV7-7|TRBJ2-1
CASSYRLAGENEQFF
TGTGCTAGCAGCTACAGACTAGCGGGAGAAAATGAGCAGTTCTTC